This TCR beta chain was profiled in a study of T cell responses to AZD1222 COVID-19 vaccine. A note on this clone: Its antigen remains unknown.

The study, taken as a whole, reports: Donors were largely white British and mainly female; clonal diversity was possibly underestimated.

This table comes from immunoSEQ multiplex PCR, and its TCRdb copy is limited to in-frame clones, with some not included. The data hold approximately 70,000 clones, with 80% to 90% observed a single time. The germline gives CDR1 SGHNT, CDR2 YYREEE (reference sequence). Trimming removed 3 bases at V and 4 bases at J, with 11 bases between. The CDR3 spans 13 residues. The sample was peripheral blood, taken on day 0 of AZD1222 vaccination. The receptor was derived from an adult in good health. The gene calls are TRBV5-4 and TRBJ2-7; D gene ambiguous. The CDR3 DNA sequence: TGTGCCAGCAGCTGGAAAGGGCAGTACGAGCAGTACTTC. It encodes CASSWKGQYEQYF.